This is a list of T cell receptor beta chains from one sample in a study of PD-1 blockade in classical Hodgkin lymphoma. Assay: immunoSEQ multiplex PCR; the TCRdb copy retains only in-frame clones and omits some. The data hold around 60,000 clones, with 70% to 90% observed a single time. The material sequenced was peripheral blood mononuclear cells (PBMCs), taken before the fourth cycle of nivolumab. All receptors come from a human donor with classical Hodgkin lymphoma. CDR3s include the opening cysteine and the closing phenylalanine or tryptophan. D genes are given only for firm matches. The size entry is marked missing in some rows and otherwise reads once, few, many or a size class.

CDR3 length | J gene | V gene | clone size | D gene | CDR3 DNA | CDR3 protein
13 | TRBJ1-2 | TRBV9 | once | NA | TGTGCCAGCAGCGAGGGGACCTCCCTCGGCTACACCTTC | CASSEGTSLGYTF
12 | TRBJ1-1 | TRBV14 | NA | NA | TGTGCCAGCAGCCAGGGGGGGAGTGGGGCTTTCTTT | CASSQGGSGAFF
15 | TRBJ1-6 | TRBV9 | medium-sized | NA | TGTGCCAGCAGCGTAGGGCAGGGAGGAAATTCACCCCTCCACTTT | CASSVGQGGNSPLHF
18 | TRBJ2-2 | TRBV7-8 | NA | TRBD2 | TGTGCCAGCAGCTTAGGGGCTAGCGGGGGCGTGAACACCGGGGAGCTGTTTTTT | CASSLGASGGVNTGELFF
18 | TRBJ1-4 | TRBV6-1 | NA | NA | TGTGCCAGCAGTGCCCCAAGGGGTTTTGTGCTAACTAATGAAAAACTGTTTTTT | CASSAPRGFVLTNEKLFF
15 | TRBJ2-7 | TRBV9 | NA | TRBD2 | TGTGCCAGCAGCGCCCGGACTAGCGGGATTCACGAGCAGTACTTC | CASSARTSGIHEQYF
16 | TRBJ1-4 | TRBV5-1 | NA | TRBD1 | TGCGCCAGCAGCCTTACAGGGGCGAATACTAATGAAAAACTGTTTTTT | CASSLTGANTNEKLFF
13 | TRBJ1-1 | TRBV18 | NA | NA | TGTGCCAGCTCACCATGGCTGGAGACTGAAGCTTTCTTT | CASSPWLETEAFF
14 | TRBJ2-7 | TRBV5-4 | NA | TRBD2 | TGTGCCAGCAGCCGAAGCGGGGGGGCCTACGAGCAGTACTTC | CASSRSGGAYEQYF
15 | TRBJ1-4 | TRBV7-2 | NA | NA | TGTGCCAGCAGCTTATACGGGGGAGAGAATGAAAAACTGTTTTTT | CASSLYGGENEKLFF
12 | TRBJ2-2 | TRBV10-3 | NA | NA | TGTGCCTCTGATTGGGGGACCGGGGAGCTGTTTTTT | CASDWGTGELFF
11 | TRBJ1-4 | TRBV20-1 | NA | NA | TGCAGTGCTAATGAGGTGGAAAAACTGTTTTTT | CSANEVEKLFF
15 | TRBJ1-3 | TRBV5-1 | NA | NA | TGCGCCAGCACCGACACAGGACCCGGCGGAAACACCATATATTTT | CASTDTGPGGNTIYF
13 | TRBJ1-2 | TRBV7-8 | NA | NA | TGTGCCAGCAGCTTAAATCCAGGCTCTGGCTACACCTTC | CASSLNPGSGYTF
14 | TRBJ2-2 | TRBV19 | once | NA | TGTGCCGGAAAACCAACAGGGTACACCGGGGAGCTGTTTTTT | CAGKPTGYTGELFF
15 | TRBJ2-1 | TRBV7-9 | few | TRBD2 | TGTGCCAGCAGCCTTTCCGGACTAGCGTTATATGAGCAGTTCTTC | CASSLSGLALYEQFF
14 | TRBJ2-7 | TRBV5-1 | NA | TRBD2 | TGCGCCAGCGGAGTTTCGGGAGGGAACTACGAGCAGTACTTC | CASGVSGGNYEQYF
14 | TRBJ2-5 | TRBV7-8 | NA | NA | TGTGCCAGCAGCTTGACCACAGGTACAGAGACCCAGTACTTC | CASSLTTGTETQYF
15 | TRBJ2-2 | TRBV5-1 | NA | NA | TGCGCCAGCAGCCCACGCCTGGGAAACACCGGGGAGCTGTTTTTT | CASSPRLGNTGELFF
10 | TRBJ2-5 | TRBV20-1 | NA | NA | TGCAGTGCTGTAAAAGAGACCCAGTACTTC | CSAVKETQYF
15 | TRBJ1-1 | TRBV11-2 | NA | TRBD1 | TGTGCCAGCAGTTATGCCGGGACAGGGGGTACTGAAGCTTTCTTT | CASSYAGTGGTEAFF
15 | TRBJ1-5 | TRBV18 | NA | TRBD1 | TGTGCCAGCTCACCCGGACAGGGGGCAGATCAGCCCCAGCATTTT | CASSPGQGADQPQHF
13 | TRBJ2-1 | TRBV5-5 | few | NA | TGTGCCAGCAGCCCCGGGGCCTACAATGAGCAGTTCTTC | CASSPGAYNEQFF
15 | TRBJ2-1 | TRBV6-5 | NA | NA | TGTGCCAGCAGGCCTTGGGGCGGGGACGGCGTTGAGCAGTTCTTC | CASRPWGGDGVEQFF
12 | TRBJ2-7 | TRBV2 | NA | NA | TGTGCCAGCCAAACGGGGTCCTACGAGCAGTACTTC | CASQTGSYEQYF
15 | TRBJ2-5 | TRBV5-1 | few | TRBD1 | TGCGCCAGCAGTGAGTTATGGGACAGGGGAGAGACCCAGTACTTC | CASSELWDRGETQYF
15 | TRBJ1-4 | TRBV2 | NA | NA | TGTGCCAGCAGTGAATATCGGACGGTATATGAAAAACTGTTTTTT | CASSEYRTVYEKLFF
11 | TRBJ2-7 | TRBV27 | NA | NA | TGTGCCAGCAGTTCCACCTACGAGCAGTACTTC | CASSSTYEQYF
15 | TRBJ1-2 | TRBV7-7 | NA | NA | TGTGCCAGCAGCCCCCTCTTACAGGGTGCCTATGGCTACACCTTC | CASSPLLQGAYGYTF
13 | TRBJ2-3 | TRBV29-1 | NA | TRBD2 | TGCAGCGTTGATAACGGGGGGACAGATACGCAGTATTTT | CSVDNGGTDTQYF
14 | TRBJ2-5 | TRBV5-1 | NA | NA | TGCGCCAGCAGCTCCGGGGGGCCGGGGGAGACCCAGTACTTC | CASSSGGPGETQYF
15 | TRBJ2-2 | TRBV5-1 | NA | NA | TGCGCCAGCAGCTTGGTGGGACAAGACACCGGGGAGCTGTTTTTT | CASSLVGQDTGELFF
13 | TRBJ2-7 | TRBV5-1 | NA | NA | TGCGCCAGCAGCGAAACAGGGAGTAGCGAGCAGTACTTC | CASSETGSSEQYF
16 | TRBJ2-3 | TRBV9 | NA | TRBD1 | TGTGCCAGCAGCGTAGACTGGGACAGACTCACAGATACGCAGTATTTT | CASSVDWDRLTDTQYF
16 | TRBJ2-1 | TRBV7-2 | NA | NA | TGTGCCAGCAGCTCACTCTCTAGTGTCCTCGGGAGTGAGCAGTTCTTC | CASSSLSSVLGSEQFF
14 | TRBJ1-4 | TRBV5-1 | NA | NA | TGCGCCAGCAGCTTGGATACAGGATTCGAAAAACTGTTTTTT | CASSLDTGFEKLFF
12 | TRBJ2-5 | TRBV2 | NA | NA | TGTGCCAGCAGTGAAATGGGGCCGACCCAGTACTTC | CASSEMGPTQYF
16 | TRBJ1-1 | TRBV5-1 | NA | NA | TGCGCCAGCAGCTTGGTGGCAGGATGGATGAACACTGAAGCTTTCTTT | CASSLVAGWMNTEAFF
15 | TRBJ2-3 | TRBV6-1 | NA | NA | TGTGCCAGCAGTGGGACAGCGAGTAGCACAGATACGCAGTATTTT | CASSGTASSTDTQYF
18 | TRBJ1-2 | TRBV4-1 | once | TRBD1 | TGCGCCAGCAGCCAAGAGGTGCAGAAGACGACAGGGTCTCGTGGCTACACCTTC | CASSQEVQKTTGSRGYTF
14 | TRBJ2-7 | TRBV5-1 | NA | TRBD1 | TGCGCCAGCAGCTCCGGGACAGGGGCTAGTGAGCAGTACTTC | CASSSGTGASEQYF
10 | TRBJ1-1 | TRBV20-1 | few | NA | TGCAGTGGGGTGAACACTGAAGCTTTCTTT | CSGVNTEAFF
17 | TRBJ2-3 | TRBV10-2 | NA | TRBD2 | TGCGCCAGCAAGGATCAGCGGGGGGGGAAAAGCACAGATACGCAGTATTTT | CASKDQRGGKSTDTQYF
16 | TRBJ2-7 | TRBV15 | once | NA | TGTGCCACCAGCAGAGATATTGGGCAGGGGAGTTACGAGCAGTACTTC | CATSRDIGQGSYEQYF
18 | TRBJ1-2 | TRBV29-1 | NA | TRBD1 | TGCAGCGTTGAACTCGCTTCTTTGACAGGGGGATATGGCTATGGCTACACCTTC | CSVELASLTGGYGYGYTF
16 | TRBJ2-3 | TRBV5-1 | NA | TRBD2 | TGCGCCAGCAGCCCGAACCCGGGACTAGGAGCAGATACGCAGTATTTT | CASSPNPGLGADTQYF
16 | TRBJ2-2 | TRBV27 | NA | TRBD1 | TGTGCCAGCAGGGTTGGACAGGGTCCGTACACCGGGGAGCTGTTTTTT | CASRVGQGPYTGELFF
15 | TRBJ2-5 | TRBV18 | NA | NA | TGTGCCAGCTCAAGGGGGCTAGCGTACCAAGAGACCCAGTACTTC | CASSRGLAYQETQYF
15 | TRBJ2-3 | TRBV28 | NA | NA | TGTGCCAGCAGTAACCCCGGGACGGGCAGGGATACGCAGTATTTT | CASSNPGTGRDTQYF
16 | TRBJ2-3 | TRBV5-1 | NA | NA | TGCGCCAGCAGCTTGTTCTTGGACCGGACGCGGGATACGCAGTATTTT | CASSLFLDRTRDTQYF
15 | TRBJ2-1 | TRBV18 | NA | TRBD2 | TGTGCCAGCTCACTAGGACTAGTGACCTACAATGAGCAGTTCTTC | CASSLGLVTYNEQFF
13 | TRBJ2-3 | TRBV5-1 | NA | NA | TGCGCCAGCAGCTTCGACGGCACAGATACGCAGTATTTT | CASSFDGTDTQYF
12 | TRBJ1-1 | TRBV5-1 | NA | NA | TGCGCCAGCAGCTTGTTAAATACTGAAGCTTTCTTT | CASSLLNTEAFF
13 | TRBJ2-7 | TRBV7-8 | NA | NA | TGTGCCAGCAGCTTAAGCGCAGCTCCCGAGCAGTACTTC | CASSLSAAPEQYF